Below are 29 T cell receptor beta chains sequenced from a single sample in a study of T cell responses to AZD1222 COVID-19 vaccine. Here immunoSEQ multiplex PCR was the method, and the copy in TCRdb shows in-frame clones only, minus some. Of about 150,000 clones in the sample, roughly nine tenths were seen once. The sample here was peripheral blood, taken on day 0 of MenACWY control vaccination. The receptors were gathered from an adult in good health.

The chain joins TRBV11-2 to TRBJ1-6; no clear D gene. Germline CDR1 is SGHAT and CDR2 is FQNNGV. Deletions cut 5 bases from V and 0 bases from J, with 17 bases between. CDR3 length equals 18 residues. The CDR3: CASSPRRAESSYNSPLHF. The CDR3 coding sequence is TGTGCCAGCAGCCCCCGGAGGGCGGAGAGCTCCTATAATTCACCCCTCCACTTT.

The V and J genes are TRBV5-4 and TRBJ2-7; 9 positions agree with TRBD1. CDR3 length: 14 amino acids. The ends lost 4 bases at V and 2 bases at J; junction bases unmatched: 4. From germline, CDR1 is SGHNT and CDR2 YYREEE (reference sequence). The CDR3 spells CASSQGQGTYEQYF. For the CDR3, the DNA is TGTGCCAGCAGCCAAGGACAGGGGACCTACGAGCAGTACTTC.

A few counts support this clone. V is TRBV5-6 and J is TRBJ1-1; a weak D match, TRBD1 (6 bases). V was cut by 0 bases and J by 0 bases, with 15 bases left in between. The CDR3 extends over 17 amino acids. Looked up from germline, CDR1 is SGHDT and CDR2 is YYEEEE. CDR3 amino acids: CASSLVRGPPLNTEAFF. Here the CDR3 DNA reads TGTGCCAGCAGCTTGGTCAGGGGTCCTCCCCTGAACACTGAAGCTTTCTTT. The entire variable domain, with the rest obtained from reference TRBV5-6 and TRBJ1-1, is as follows: DAGVTQSPTHLIKTRGQQVTLRCSPKSGHDTVSWYQQALGQGPQFIFQYYEEEERQRGNFPDRFSGHQFPNYSSELNVNALLLGDSALYLCASSLVRGPPLNTEAFFGQGTRLTVV.

The chain links TRBV6-1 to TRBJ2-7; D unclear. There are 11 residues in the CDR3. Germline V CDR1 and CDR2: MNHNS, SASEGT. Trimming removed 3 bases at V and 9 bases at J, with 9 bases between. CDR3 bases: TGTGCCAGCAGTGATAGCTTCGGGCAGTACTTC. Amino acids: CASSDSFGQYF.

The V and J genes are TRBV3-1 (or the pseudogene TRBV3-2) and TRBJ1-4; perhaps TRBD1 as D (5 bases). V lost 1 base and J lost 10, with 10 bases in between. The CDR3 totals 13 residues. Germline V CDR1 and CDR2: LGHDT, YNNKEL (reference sequence). CDR3 protein: CASSQGGERKLFF. The CDR3 DNA sequence: TGTGCCAGCAGCCAAGGGGGGGAAAGAAAACTGTTTTTT.

The V call is TRBV5-6, the J call TRBJ1-5, with a weak D call TRBD1 (5 bases). CDR3 length equals 14 residues. Trimming took off 2 bases at V and 6 bases at J, with 12 bases between the two ends. The germline CDR1 and CDR2 sequences are SGHDT and YYEEEE. In nucleotides, the CDR3 is TGTGCCAGCAGCTTAAGGGGCGGGGGTCAGCCCCAGCATTTT. Protein sequence: CASSLRGGGQPQHF.

This clone was observed a few times. The J gene is TRBJ2-1, the V gene TRBV6-2 or TRBV6-3; no firm D call. The V gene lost 4 bases and the J gene lost 4 bases, with 14 bases spanning the gap. The CDR3 totals 15 residues. CDR1 and CDR2 (germline): MNHEY, SVGEGT. CDR3 sequence reads: CASSSRDFLYNEQFF. The CDR3 DNA sequence: TGTGCCAGCAGTTCTCGCGACTTCCTGTACAATGAGCAGTTCTTC.

This clone was seen only once. The V and J genes are TRBV18 and TRBJ1-5; possibly TRBD1 for D (5 bases). V was cut by 2 bases and J by 3 bases, with 11 bases left in between. Germline loops: CDR1 KGHSH, CDR2 LQKENI. CDR3 length: 15 amino acids. The CDR3 bases are TGTGCCAGCTCACCAAATCAGGGTTTCAATCAGCCCCAGCATTTT. Its protein is CASSPNQGFNQPQHF.

In its sample, this clone was seen once. The chain combines TRBV27 with TRBJ1-6, with 7 bases identical to TRBD1. Germline trimming cut 5 bases from V and 7 bases from J; bases unmatched to any gene: 17. Per germline, CDR1 MNHEY and CDR2 SMNVEV (reference sequence). The length of the CDR3 is 18 residues. The CDR3 nucleotides read TGTGCCAGCAGTCTCTTCTATGGACAGGCTGCCCCAAATTCACCCCTCCACTTT. It is translated as CASSLFYGQAAPNSPLHF.

CDR3 DNA sequence: TGTGCCAGCAGTCAAAAGTATAGCAATCAGCCCCAGCATTTT. It is translated as CASSQKYSNQPQHF. The V gene is TRBV6-1, the J gene TRBJ1-5; D ambiguous. CDR1 and CDR2 (germline): MNHNS, SASEGT. This CDR3 region has 14 residues. Trimming removed 5 bases at V and 0 bases at J, with 8 bases between.

The V call is TRBV27, the J call TRBJ2-5, with D hard to call. The CDR3 covers 15 residues. Germline CDR1 MNHEY, CDR2 SMNVEV (reference sequence). With 3 bases removed from V and 5 bases from J, the gap between germline ends came to 16 bases. The CDR3 loop is CASSLGFRVGETQYF. For the CDR3, the DNA is TGTGCCAGCAGTTTGGGTTTTAGGGTAGGGGAGACCCAGTACTTC.

The genes are TRBV18 and TRBJ1-1; D might be TRBD1 (6 bases). Trimming took off 6 bases at V and 6 bases at J, with 20 bases between the two ends. The V gene's germline CDR1 is KGHSH and CDR2 LQKENI. The CDR3 extends over 15 amino acids. CDR3 residues: CASSPSQGNIPEAFF. The DNA of the CDR3 is TGTGCCAGCTCCCCTAGTCAGGGGAATATCCCTGAAGCTTTCTTT.

The V call is TRBV27, the J call TRBJ2-7; D is tentatively TRBD1 or TRBD2 (5 bases each). V was shortened by 0 bases and J by 3 bases, with 21 bases between the two germline ends. This CDR3 has 18 residues. Germline V gene data show CDR1 as MNHEY and CDR2 as SMNVEV (reference sequence). CDR3 amino acids: CASSLSKSRRDRHYEQYF. CDR3 nucleotide sequence: TGTGCCAGCAGTTTATCCAAATCCCGTCGGGACCGCCACTACGAGCAGTACTTC.

This chain joins TRBV29-1 and TRBJ2-7; D possibly uses TRBD1 or TRBD2 (5 bases each). Per germline, CDR1 SQVTM and CDR2 ANQGSEA. The CDR3 loop spans 11 amino acids. The CDR3 region has the DNA TGCATAGCAGGGAGCTTGGGAGAGCAGTACTTC. It codes for CIAGSLGEQYF.

The genes are TRBV10-3 and TRBJ2-7; TRBD1 aligns across 11 bases. The CDR3 loop spans 14 amino acids. V trimming: 6 bases; J trimming: 4 bases; junction bases outside the gene matches: 5. Germline CDR1 reads ENHRY; CDR2 reads SYGVKD. The CDR3 DNA follows: TGTGCCATCAGCGGACAGGGGGCGGGTTACGAGCAGTACGTC. Amino acid sequence: CAISGQGAGYEQYV.

The CDR3 DNA is TGTGCCAGCTCACCAAGGAATCCAGGGGAGAGTGGTGAAAAACTGTTTTTT. This encodes CASSPRNPGESGEKLFF. The chain has TRBV18 and TRBJ1-4; maybe TRBD1 (6 bases). CDR1 and CDR2 from the germline V gene are KGHSH and LQKENI. This CDR3 is 17 amino acids long. Deletions cut 2 bases from V and 7 bases from J, with 20 bases between.

The J gene is TRBJ2-3, the V gene TRBV5-1, with 7 bases that match TRBD1. Trimming cost V 5 bases and J 5 bases; bases outside gene matches: 11. Germline-derived CDR1 and CDR2 are SGHRS and YFSETQ. This CDR3 comprises 15 residues. The CDR3 nucleotides are TGCGCCAGCAGACCGGACAGGAGTTTTAGAGATACGCAGTATTTT. Amino acids: CASRPDRSFRDTQYF.

The V gene is TRBV7-2, the J gene TRBJ2-2, with 10 bases fitting TRBD2. Germline CDR1 SGHTA, CDR2 FQGNSA. V shed 4 bases, J shed 0 bases, and the junction held 8 bases outside the gene matches. The CDR3 is made up of 18 amino acids. CDR3 sequence reads: CASSSRLAGFANTGELFF. The CDR3 DNA follows: TGTGCCAGCAGCTCCAGACTAGCGGGCTTCGCGAACACCGGGGAGCTGTTTTTT. Based on the CDR3 plus reference TRBV7-2 and TRBJ2-2, the full variable domain is GAGVSQSPSNKVTEKGKDVELRCDPISGHTALYWYRQSLGQGLEFLIYFQGNSAPDKSGLPSDRFSAERTGGSVSTLTIQRTQQEDSAVYLCASSSRLAGFANTGELFFGEGSRLTVL.

This sequence joins TRBV7-2 and TRBJ1-2, with unresolved D. Germline V gene data show CDR1 as SGHTA and CDR2 as FQGNSA. Trimming took off 4 bases at V and 6 bases at J, with 12 bases between the two ends. The CDR3 is made up of 13 amino acids. CDR3 protein: CASSSSGFHGYTF. CDR3 DNA: TGTGCCAGCAGCTCTTCGGGGTTTCATGGCTACACCTTC. Variable domain in full (rest from reference TRBV7-2 and TRBJ1-2): GAGVSQSPSNKVTEKGKDVELRCDPISGHTALYWYRQSLGQGLEFLIYFQGNSAPDKSGLPSDRFSAERTGGSVSTLTIQRTQQEDSAVYLCASSSSGFHGYTFGSGTRLTVV.

The rearrangement links TRBV7-2 to TRBJ2-2; D remains unclear. V shed 5 bases and J shed 1 base, with 8 bases lying between them. Germline loops: CDR1 SGHTA, CDR2 FQGNSA. The CDR3 loop spans 14 amino acids. CDR3 coding DNA: TGTGCCAGCAGCCCGCGACGGAACACCGGGGAGCTGTTTTTT. This codes for CASSPRRNTGELFF.

The genes are TRBV29-1 and TRBJ2-3, with TRBD2 matching 7 bases. The ends lost 7 bases at V and 1 base at J; junction bases unmatched: 2. CDR1 and CDR2 from the germline V gene are SQVTM and ANQGSEA. The CDR3 sequence is 12 residues long. The CDR3 sequence is CSASGGTDTQYF. The CDR3 DNA follows: TGCAGCGCTAGCGGAGGCACAGATACGCAGTATTTT.

J is TRBJ1-2 and V is TRBV5-6; the match to TRBD1 covers 10 bases. The V gene's germline CDR1 is SGHDT and CDR2 YYEEEE. Losses at the gene ends were 7 bases for V and 12 bases for J; bases not matched to a gene: 15. This CDR3 spans 14 amino acids. The CDR3 spells CASQGGQGSLINTF. For the CDR3, the DNA is TGTGCCAGCCAGGGGGGACAGGGGTCTTTAATCAACACCTTC.

V is TRBV7-9 and J is TRBJ2-7, with D perhaps matching TRBD2 (7 bases). Trimming took off 6 bases at V and 8 bases at J, with 14 bases between the two ends. Germline CDR1 is SEHNR and CDR2 is FQNEAQ (reference sequence). This CDR3 spans 12 amino acids. The CDR3 loop is CASRGGHPKQYF. The CDR3 region has the DNA TGTGCCAGCAGGGGGGGGCATCCCAAGCAGTACTTC.

The rearrangement links TRBV7-9 to TRBJ2-3; D is uncertain. The V gene's germline CDR1 is SEHNR and CDR2 FQNEAQ (reference sequence). There are 14 residues in the CDR3. Trimming pared 7 bases from V and 4 bases from J, leaving 15 bases between. CDR3 nucleotides: TGTGCCAGCACCTTTTTCGACGGAGCAGATACGCAGTATTTT. Protein product: CASTFFDGADTQYF.

The J gene is TRBJ2-5, the V gene TRBV19, with D tentatively TRBD1 or TRBD2 (6 bases each). CDR3 length: 15 amino acids. Per the germline V gene, CDR1 is LNHDA and CDR2 is SQIVND (reference sequence). V lost 3 bases and J 4 bases, leaving 15 bases between the germline ends. This chain's CDR3 is CASSMFRGRGETQYF. In nucleotides, the CDR3 is TGTGCCAGTAGTATGTTCCGGGGGCGCGGAGAGACCCAGTACTTC.

The chain is built from TRBV27 and TRBJ1-1; D is undetermined. The CDR3 has 13 amino acids. Germline CDR1 and CDR2: MNHEY and SMNVEV (reference sequence). Deletions cut 3 bases from V and 4 bases from J, with 9 bases between. CDR3 DNA sequence: TGTGCCAGCAGTTTTAGACCGGGCACTGAAGCTTTCTTT. This gives the protein CASSFRPGTEAFF.

The chain employs TRBV19 and TRBJ2-7, with D maybe TRBD1 (6 bases). The V end lost 5 bases, the J end lost 3 bases, and 11 bases lay between the germline ends. Germline V gives CDR1 LNHDA, CDR2 SQIVND (reference sequence). The CDR3 spans 13 residues. The CDR3 sequence is CASSLQTGYEQYV. DNA for the CDR3: TGTGCCAGTAGTTTGCAGACAGGCTACGAGCAGTACGTC.

The chain is built from TRBV19 and TRBJ1-5; D unclear. V was cut by 5 bases and J by 5 bases, with 16 bases left in between. The germline V gene has CDR1 LNHDA and CDR2 SQIVND (reference sequence). The CDR3 covers 15 residues. The CDR3 DNA is TGTGCCAGTAGTCCCCGGGAGCCCCGCGATCAGCCCCAGCATTTT. Its translation is CASSPREPRDQPQHF.

This clone was counted only a few times. This chain connects TRBV19 to TRBJ2-3; possibly TRBD1 for D (6 bases). Trimming took off 5 bases at V and 2 bases at J, with 8 bases between the two ends. The germline V gene encodes CDR1 LNHDA and CDR2 SQIVND (reference sequence). There are 13 residues in the CDR3. This chain's CDR3 is CASSWTVTDTQYF. The DNA of the CDR3 is TGTGCCAGTAGTTGGACAGTCACAGATACGCAGTATTTT.